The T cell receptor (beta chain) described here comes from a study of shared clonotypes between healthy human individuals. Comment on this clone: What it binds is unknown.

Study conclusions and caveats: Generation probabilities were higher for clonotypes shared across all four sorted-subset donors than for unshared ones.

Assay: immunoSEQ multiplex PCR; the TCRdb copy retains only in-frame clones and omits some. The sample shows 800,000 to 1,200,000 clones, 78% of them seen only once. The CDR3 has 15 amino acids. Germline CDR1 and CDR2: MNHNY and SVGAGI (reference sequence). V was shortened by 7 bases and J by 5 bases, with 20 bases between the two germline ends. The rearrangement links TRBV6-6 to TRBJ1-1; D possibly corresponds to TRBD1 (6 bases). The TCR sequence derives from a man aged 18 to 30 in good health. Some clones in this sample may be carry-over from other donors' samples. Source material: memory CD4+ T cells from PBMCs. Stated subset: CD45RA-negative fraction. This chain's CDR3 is CASKEPNTGITEAFF. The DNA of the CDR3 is TGTGCCAGCAAGGAACCGAATACAGGGATTACTGAAGCTTTCTTT.